This T cell receptor (beta chain) came from a study of cytomegalovirus exposure and HLA in healthy donors. Study summary: A data release that came early held roughly 90 million unique TCRs from HLA-typed donors. The study's findings and limits: The majority of CMV-associated TCR beta chains were reported as apparently HLA-restricted in a later analysis.

The germline V and J ends were trimmed by 4 bases and 0 bases, with 9 bases remaining between them. This CDR3 has 14 amino acids. The germline V gene encodes CDR1 SGHAT and CDR2 FQNNGV. This clone came up once. Its specificity is not known. Primers for the PCR totalled 60 Vbeta and 13 Jbeta. Using immunoSEQ multiplex PCR, the repertoire was profiled, and TCRdb retains in-frame clones only, with some absent. This table holds about 83,000 clones, just under 75% found once. Sequencing was performed on PBMCs. This clonotype was obtained from a man aged 60 to 69 in good health and CMV-seronegative. This sequence joins TRBV11-2 and TRBJ1-2; the D is unclear. DNA of the CDR3: TGTGCCAGCAGCTCGGGCGGGACTAACTATGGCTACACCTTC. It specifies CASSSGGTNYGYTF.